The sequence of this T cell receptor beta chain was determined in a study of cytomegalovirus exposure and HLA in healthy donors. Researchers ran the PCR with 60 Vbeta and 13 Jbeta primers. Per the authors' pipeline: Tens of millions of unique TCR beta chains, 9 million to 12 million shared, were counted in a later analysis. Clones were read by immunoSEQ multiplex PCR, and TCRdb kept only the in-frame ones, dropping some. That table is the source of V, J and clone size, and D and trimming were worked out from the DNA. The repertoire has 160,000 or so clones, around 73% of them found once; the top ten carry about 1.3%. Looked up from germline, CDR1 is SGDLS and CDR2 is YYNGEE. This CDR3 comprises 14 residues. V shed 3 bases, J shed 8 bases, and the junction held 6 bases outside the gene matches.

The genes are TRBV9 and TRBJ1-4; 8 bases agree with TRBD1. The sequence was obtained from a male donor in good health and CMV-seronegative. Sequenced sample: PBMCs. CDR3 region: CASSGEGQAEKLFF. The CDR3 bases are TGTGCCAGCAGCGGCGAGGGACAGGCGGAAAAACTGTTTTTT.